The 28 T cell receptor beta chains listed next were all sequenced from one sample in a study of T cell responses to AZD1222 COVID-19 vaccine. TCRdb's copy holds only in-frame clones and misses some; the assay was immunoSEQ multiplex PCR. The table has more than 95,000 clones, about nine tenths seen once. The sequencing here drew on peripheral blood, taken 28 days after the second dose of the MenACWY control vaccine. All receptors derive from an adult who received the MenACWY meningococcal vaccine as a control.

The V and J genes are TRBV3-1 (or the pseudogene TRBV3-2) and TRBJ1-1; D gene unclear. The germline V and J ends were trimmed by 4 bases and 0 bases, with 12 bases remaining between them. This CDR3 is 15 amino acids long. In germline, CDR1 is LGHDT, CDR2 YNNKEL (reference sequence). This CDR3 reads CASSPPRGVNTEAFF. CDR3 coding DNA: TGTGCCAGCAGCCCTCCGCGAGGAGTGAACACTGAAGCTTTCTTT.

This clone appeared once. The J gene is TRBJ2-5, the V gene TRBV27, with D perhaps matching TRBD1 or TRBD2 (5 bases each). Germline V gene sequence: CDR1 MNHEY, CDR2 SMNVEV (reference sequence). The V end was cut by 1 base, the J end by 3 bases, with 12 bases between. The CDR3 has 15 residues. The CDR3 DNA reads TGTGCCAGCAGTTTATTAGGGACGGGGAAAGAGACCCAGTACTTC. Amino acid sequence: CASSLLGTGKETQYF.

The chain recombines TRBV7-2 with TRBJ1-5, with a weak D call TRBD1 (5 bases). The germline CDR1 and CDR2 sequences are SGHTA and FQGNSA. With 5 bases removed from V and 2 bases from J, the gap between germline ends came to 10 bases. This CDR3 comprises 14 residues. In DNA, the CDR3 is TGTGCCAGCAGCCCCCAGGGTGGCAATCAGCCCCAGCATTTT. The encoded protein is CASSPQGGNQPQHF.

As DNA, the CDR3 is TGTGCCAGCAGCCGGACAGGAGCGGGCAATCAGCCCCAGCATTTT. Its protein product is CASSRTGAGNQPQHF. This sequence joins TRBV6-2 or TRBV6-3 and TRBJ1-5; the match to TRBD1 covers 7 bases. The CDR3 totals 15 residues. Germline values: CDR1 MNHEY, CDR2 SVGEGT. J was trimmed by 2 bases and V by 6 bases; bases with no gene match: 7.

This chain uses TRBV5-1 with TRBJ2-2; 8 bases fit TRBD2. V gave up 10 bases and J gave up 5 bases; unmatched junction bases: 10. The CDR3 is 14 residues long. Per the germline V gene, CDR1 is SGHRS and CDR2 is YFSETQ. The CDR3 coding sequence is TGCGCCCGCCGGCGGCGGGGGGATACCGGGGAGCTGTTTTTT. Translated: CARRRRGDTGELFF.

The J gene is TRBJ2-3, the V gene TRBV4-2; TRBD2 matches at 7 bases. The CDR3 has 17 residues. Looked up from germline, CDR1 is LGHNA and CDR2 is YNFKEQ. V lost 4 bases to trimming and J lost 6 bases; unmatched junction nucleotides: 16. The DNA for the CDR3 is TGTGCCAGCAGCCTTGTGGGACTTTCCGCCGGGGGGGATACGCAGTATTTT. Its protein is CASSLVGLSAGGDTQYF.

V usage is TRBV7-9 and J usage is TRBJ1-4; maybe TRBD1 (6 bases). The CDR3 contains 16 residues. The germline CDR1 and CDR2 sequences are SEHNR and FQNEAQ (reference sequence). The V gene lost 5 bases and the J gene lost 0 bases, with 13 bases spanning the gap. CDR3 residues: CASSPIGGSTNEKLFF. CDR3 coding DNA: TGTGCCAGCAGCCCAATCGGGGGCTCAACTAATGAAAAACTGTTTTTT.

V usage is TRBV3-1 (or the pseudogene TRBV3-2) and J usage is TRBJ2-1; D not certain. There are 11 residues in the CDR3. Germline V lookup: CDR1 LGHDT, CDR2 YNNKEL (reference sequence). Trimming shortened V by 1 base and J by 10 bases, and 5 bases separated the two germline ends. The DNA of the CDR3 is TGTGCCAGCAGCCAAGGGCAGGAGCAGTTCTTC. Amino acids: CASSQGQEQFF.

The rearrangement links TRBV3-1 (or the pseudogene TRBV3-2) to TRBJ1-2; 7 bases line up with TRBD1. CDR3 length: 15 residues. Losses at the gene ends were 0 bases for V and 3 bases for J; bases not matched to a gene: 4. The V gene's germline CDR1 is LGHDT and CDR2 YNNKEL (reference sequence). The CDR3 region is CASSQDSGGYYGYTF. In DNA form, the CDR3 reads TGTGCCAGCAGCCAAGATTCAGGGGGGTACTATGGCTACACCTTC.

The gene calls are TRBV28 and TRBJ1-2; TRBD1 matches 7 bases. There are 13 residues in the CDR3. V dropped 5 bases and J dropped 8; count of bases not matched to a gene: 8. Germline values: CDR1 MDHEN, CDR2 SYDVKM. The DNA of the CDR3 is TGTGCCAGCAGTCCCTCCGACAGGGAGGGCTACACCTTC. Protein product: CASSPSDREGYTF.

The chain employs TRBV2 and TRBJ1-2; D is perhaps TRBD1 (6 bases). This CDR3 contains 13 residues. V lost 3 bases, J lost 6 bases, and 11 bases lay in between. Germline values: CDR1 SNHLY, CDR2 FYNNEI. The CDR3 sequence is CASSDRDNDGYTF. DNA of the CDR3: TGTGCCAGCAGTGATAGGGACAACGATGGCTACACCTTC.

This clone was observed a few times. The chain couples TRBV2 to TRBJ1-4; maybe TRBD1 (5 bases). Between the trimmed V and J ends, which lost 1 base and 0 bases, there was a span of 9 bases. The germline V gene encodes CDR1 SNHLY and CDR2 FYNNEI. CDR3 length: 16 residues. CDR3 sequence: CASSEESGATNEKLFF. The CDR3 bases are TGTGCCAGCAGTGAAGAGTCGGGGGCAACTAATGAAAAACTGTTTTTT. Combining the CDR3 with reference TRBV2 and TRBJ1-4 gives the whole variable domain EPEVTQTPSHQVTQMGQEVILRCVPISNHLYFYWYRQILGQKVEFLVSFYNNEISEKSEIFDDQFSVERPDGSNFTLKIRSTKLEDSAMYFCASSEESGATNEKLFFGSGTQLSVL.

The chain is built from TRBV5-1 and TRBJ2-1, with TRBD1 identical over 7 bases. This CDR3 has 15 amino acids. Unmatched junction bases numbered 9, after V lost 4 bases and J lost 5 bases. Germline V gene data show CDR1 as SGHRS and CDR2 as YFSETQ. DNA for the CDR3: TGCGCCAGCAGCCCCCGACAGGGTTTAAACAATGAGCAGTTCTTC. It is translated as CASSPRQGLNNEQFF.

The chain has TRBV11-1 and TRBJ1-2, with D tentatively TRBD1 (5 bases). This CDR3 is built from 14 residues. V shed 5 bases and J shed 0 bases, with 10 bases lying between them. Per germline, CDR1 SGHAT and CDR2 FQDESV (reference sequence). CDR3 region: CASSRGDPNYGYTF. The CDR3 nucleotides read TGTGCCAGCAGCCGGGGGGATCCTAACTATGGCTACACCTTC.

The V and J genes are TRBV3-1 (or the pseudogene TRBV3-2) and TRBJ1-4; TRBD1 might be the D (6 bases). The V and J ends lost 1 base and 5 bases respectively, with 11 bases between them. The CDR3 has 15 amino acids. The germline gives CDR1 LGHDT, CDR2 YNNKEL (reference sequence). The CDR3 spells CASSQATGRNEKLFF. CDR3 DNA: TGTGCCAGCAGCCAAGCTACAGGGCGAAATGAAAAACTGTTTTTT.

V and J are TRBV6-5 and TRBJ1-1, with D maybe TRBD1 (6 bases). The V gene lost 8 bases and the J gene lost 0 bases, with 16 bases spanning the gap. This CDR3 has 15 amino acids. CDR1 and CDR2 (germline): MNHEY, SVGAGI. For the CDR3, the DNA is TGTGCCAGCCCTGGTGGGGGGGACATGAACACTGAAGCTTTCTTT. This encodes CASPGGGDMNTEAFF.

The rearrangement uses TRBV28 and TRBJ1-1; 8 bases line up with TRBD1. This CDR3 has 12 amino acids. Trimming took 6 bases from V and 8 from J; bases not matched to a gene: 5. In germline, CDR1 is MDHEN, CDR2 SYDVKM. CDR3 residues: CASRTQGEEAFF. In DNA, the CDR3 is TGTGCCAGCAGAACACAGGGGGAGGAAGCTTTCTTT.

DNA of the CDR3: TGTGCCAGCTCACGGGGAACAGCTGAAAAACTGTTTTTT. Translated, it gives CASSRGTAEKLFF. The chain has TRBV18 and TRBJ1-4; D gene uncertain. The CDR3 loop spans 13 amino acids. From germline, CDR1 is KGHSH and CDR2 LQKENI. V was trimmed by 4 bases and J by 7 bases, leaving 10 bases between them. Variable domain in full (rest from reference TRBV18 and TRBJ1-4): NAGVMQNPRHLVRRRGQEARLRCSPMKGHSHVYWYRQLPEEGLKFMVYLQKENIIDESGMPKERFSAEFPKEGPSILRIQQVVRGDSAAYFCASSRGTAEKLFFGSGTQLSVL.

The chain has TRBV16 and TRBJ1-2, with 8 nucleotides matching TRBD1. CDR1 KGHSY and CDR2 FQNENV come from the germline V gene. The length of the CDR3 is 14 residues. V trimming: 4 bases; J trimming: 8 bases; junction bases outside the gene matches: 9. CDR3 DNA: TGTGCCAGCAGCCCAACCCAGGGGGCGCAAGGCTACACCTTC. Its translation: CASSPTQGAQGYTF.

This clone was picked up one time. The chain recombines TRBV10-2 with TRBJ1-5; D remains unclear. The CDR3 loop spans 13 amino acids. Trimming cost V 5 bases and J 3 bases, with 8 bases left between them. Per germline, CDR1 WSHSY and CDR2 SAAADI. The CDR3: CASSIISNQPQHF. CDR3 in DNA: TGCGCCAGCAGTATCATATCCAATCAGCCCCAGCATTTT.

The J gene is TRBJ2-7, the V gene TRBV28; no firm D call. V was pared by 6 bases and J by 5 bases, with 14 bases between. The CDR3 is 13 residues long. Germline V lookup: CDR1 MDHEN, CDR2 SYDVKM. This chain's CDR3 is CASSHRPRNEQYF. The DNA of the CDR3 is TGTGCCAGCAGCCATAGGCCTCGGAACGAGCAGTACTTC.

The V call is TRBV6-1, the J call TRBJ1-6; tentatively, D is TRBD1 (5 bases). The CDR3 has 16 amino acids. Germline V gene data show CDR1 as MNHNS and CDR2 as SASEGT. V was trimmed by 3 bases and J by 7 bases, leaving 16 bases between them. The CDR3 is CASSDGGGAINSPLHF. The DNA for the CDR3 is TGTGCCAGCAGTGACGGGGGAGGGGCCATAAATTCACCCCTCCACTTT.

This chain joins TRBV4-1 and TRBJ1-2; perhaps TRBD1 as D (6 bases). The CDR3 totals 14 residues. Trimming removed 0 bases at V and 8 bases at J, with 13 bases between. Germline V gene data show CDR1 as MGHRA and CDR2 as YSYEKL. Written as DNA, the CDR3 is TGCGCCAGCAGCCAAGACCAGGGGCTGCGGGGCTACACCTTC. It is translated as CASSQDQGLRGYTF.

This sequence joins TRBV28 and TRBJ2-7; 8 nucleotides align to TRBD1. CDR1 and CDR2 (germline): MDHEN, SYDVKM. V lost 3 bases to trimming and J lost 0 bases; unmatched junction nucleotides: 7. The CDR3 is made up of 16 amino acids. CDR3 in DNA: TGTGCCAGCAGTTTCCTCGGACAGGGAAGCTCCTACGAGCAGTACTTC. Amino acids: CASSFLGQGSSYEQYF.

The chain links TRBV28 to TRBJ2-7; D might be TRBD1 (5 bases). This CDR3 spans 12 amino acids. The germline V and J ends were trimmed by 4 bases and 7 bases, with 11 bases remaining between them. CDR1 is MDHEN and CDR2 is SYDVKM in the germline V gene. The CDR3 DNA reads as TGTGCCAGCAGTTCAGGGTTGGAAGAGCAGTACTTC. Translation: CASSSGLEEQYF.

V is TRBV4-1 and J is TRBJ1-2; D unresolved. With 3 bases removed from V and 5 bases from J, the gap between germline ends came to 7 bases. The germline V gene has CDR1 MGHRA and CDR2 YSYEKL. This CDR3 spans 12 amino acids. This chain's CDR3 is CASSHGSYGYTF. The DNA of the CDR3 is TGCGCCAGCAGCCATGGAAGTTATGGCTACACCTTC.

CDR3 sequence: CASRVLAGARTDTQYF. CDR3 sequence (DNA): TGTGCCAGCAGGGTTCTAGCGGGGGCTCGCACAGATACGCAGTATTTT. The gene calls are TRBV2 and TRBJ2-3, with 10 positions matching TRBD2. Germline-derived CDR1 and CDR2 are SNHLY and FYNNEI. The V gene end was trimmed by 6 bases and the J gene end by 1 base; junction bases not matched to a gene: 7. The CDR3 has 16 residues.

The genes are TRBV28 and TRBJ2-7; 9 bases map to TRBD1. CDR1 MDHEN and CDR2 SYDVKM come from the germline V gene. V gave up 6 bases and J gave up 3 bases; unmatched junction bases: 12. The CDR3 is 16 amino acids. This chain's CDR3 is CASRPHRGLMVYEQYF. CDR3 DNA sequence: TGTGCCAGCAGACCCCACAGGGGGCTGATGGTCTACGAGCAGTACTTC.